The 11 T cell receptor beta chains given below trace back to one sample, sequenced in a study of CD4+ T cells in melanoma. Profiling relied on immunoSEQ multiplex PCR, and the TCRdb table lists in-frame clones only, not all of them. The profile shows fewer than 150,000 clones, about nine tenths of them singletons. These receptors were obtained from a human donor with melanoma.

This clone was counted once. V and J are TRBV30 and TRBJ1-5, with D unresolved. The V end was cut by 2 bases, the J end by 1 base, with 12 bases between. CDR1 and CDR2 (germline): GTSNPN, SVGIG (reference sequence). This CDR3 spans 15 amino acids. The DNA for the CDR3 is TGTGCCTGGAGTCGGACCCCGGGGAGCAATCAGCCCCAGCATTTT. Residues: CAWSRTPGSNQPQHF.

The chain couples TRBV4-1 to TRBJ2-3, with TRBD2 matching 9 bases. The CDR3 has 17 amino acids. From germline, CDR1 is MGHRA and CDR2 YSYEKL. V trimming: 2 bases; J trimming: 8 bases; junction bases outside the gene matches: 14. CDR3 sequence reads: CASSQKTATSGSGTQYF. The CDR3 DNA is TGCGCCAGCAGCCAAAAAACAGCGACTAGCGGTTCAGGTACGCAGTATTTT.

In regard to this clone: Mismatch with germline at one junction end may stem from a read error. The chain links TRBV6-1 to TRBJ2-3; TRBD2 is a possible D gene (6 bases). From germline, CDR1 is MNHNS and CDR2 SASEGT. This CDR3 is 13 amino acids long. CDR3 nucleotide sequence: TGTGCCAGCAGGGAAGGGAGGAAGGCTACGCAGTATTTT. Encoded protein: CASREGRKATQYF.

The V and J genes are TRBV2 and TRBJ2-7; D remains unclear. This CDR3 is built from 11 residues. The V end lost 6 bases, the J end lost 3 bases, and 6 bases lay between the germline ends. The germline V gene encodes CDR1 SNHLY and CDR2 FYNNEI. This chain's CDR3 is CASSLFYEQYF. CDR3 sequence (DNA): TGTGCCAGCAGCCTGTTCTACGAGCAGTACTTC.

V usage is TRBV2 and J usage is TRBJ1-1, with D unresolved. Trimming cost V 2 bases and J 2 bases, with 9 bases left between them. The CDR3 runs 14 residues. Looked up from germline, CDR1 is SNHLY and CDR2 is FYNNEI. CDR3 sequence reads: CASSEWSVNTEAFF. CDR3 sequence (DNA): TGTGCCAGCAGTGAATGGTCAGTTAACACTGAAGCTTTCTTT.

The J gene is TRBJ2-5, the V gene TRBV7-9; 8 bases match TRBD1. V dropped 3 bases and J dropped 4; count of bases not matched to a gene: 7. CDR3 length: 15 amino acids. CDR1 and CDR2 from the germline V gene are SEHNR and FQNEAQ (reference sequence). The CDR3 reads CASSFARQGPETQYF. The CDR3 DNA sequence: TGTGCCAGCAGCTTTGCGCGACAGGGGCCAGAGACCCAGTACTTC.

The chain employs TRBV7-6 and TRBJ2-7, with D maybe TRBD1 (6 bases). The V gene's germline CDR1 is SGHVS and CDR2 FNYEAQ. Trimming removed 3 bases from V and 7 bases from J, with 16 bases in between. CDR3 length equals 14 residues. The CDR3 loop reads CASSFSGQRPEQYF. CDR3 coding DNA: TGTGCCAGCAGCTTTTCCGGACAGCGACCAGAGCAGTACTTC.

This rearrangement joins TRBV7-9 to TRBJ1-2, with TRBD1 as a possible D gene (5 bases). The CDR3 runs to 15 residues. V lost 2 bases to trimming and J lost 3 bases, with 13 bases between them. Germline CDR1 is SEHNR and CDR2 is FQNEAQ (reference sequence). DNA of the CDR3: TGTGCCAGCAGCTTACTCGGGGCGCAGGACTATGGCTACACCTTC. Its protein is CASSLLGAQDYGYTF.

The chain employs TRBV19 and TRBJ1-5; D may be TRBD1 (6 bases). V dropped 6 bases and J dropped 0 bases, with 15 bases sitting between them. CDR1 and CDR2 from the germline V gene are LNHDA and SQIVND (reference sequence). CDR3 length equals 16 residues. CDR3 in DNA: TGTGCCAGTAGCCTCCTTGGACAGAATAGCAATCAGCCCCAGCATTTT. Its protein product is CASSLLGQNSNQPQHF.

The chain has TRBV7-3 and TRBJ2-2, with a weak D call TRBD1 (5 bases). Germline V CDR1 and CDR2: SGHTA, FQGTGA. Trimming left V 8 bases short and J 1 base short, with 11 bases between. The CDR3 covers 14 residues. The CDR3 here is CASGRQGNTGELFF. The CDR3 nucleotides read TGTGCCAGCGGAAGGCAGGGGAACACCGGGGAGCTGTTTTTT.

This chain uses TRBV5-1 with TRBJ2-5; D gene uncertain. This CDR3 has 13 residues. The V and J ends lost 4 bases and 2 bases respectively, with 9 bases between them. Looked up from germline, CDR1 is SGHRS and CDR2 is YFSETQ. CDR3 nucleotides: TGCGCCAGCAGCACGCCGATTCAAGAGACCCAGTACTTC. The encoded protein is CASSTPIQETQYF.